This passage covers 23 T cell receptor beta chains from one sample sequenced in a study of tumor and adjacent non-tumor tissue in lung cancer. No cell sorting was done before RNA was extracted from the tissue. The library came from three nested PCR rounds adapted from ARM-PCR protocols. TCRdb itself ran the multiplex PCR reads through MiXCR, one entry per CDR3 protein. The repertoire holds over 110,000 distinct CDR3 sequences, approximately 72% seen once, with 18% in the top ten. The specimen was lung tumor tissue. The receptors shown here come from a man in his 60s with small cell lung cancer.

This clonotype was seen only once. An end of the junction does not agree with germline; a read error may underlie this. For the CDR3, the DNA is TGTGCCAGCAGCTTATATCCAGGGGCTGACCCAGCGAACATTGAAGCTTTCTTT. The encoded protein is CASSLYPGADPANIEAFF. The chain recombines TRBV11-2 with TRBJ1-1; tentatively, D is TRBD1 (6 bases). The CDR3 length is 18 residues. CDR1 and CDR2 from the germline V gene are SGHAT and FQNNGV.

A note on this clonotype: At one boundary the junction diverges from the germline segment, which might be a read error. The chain uses TRBV29-1 and TRBJ2-1, with TRBD2 as a possible D gene (5 bases). Germline CDR1 and CDR2: SQVTM and ANQGSEA. There are 10 residues in the CDR3. CDR3 protein: CSAASVEQFF. CDR3 nucleotide sequence: TGTAGCGCCGCGTCGGTAGAGCAGTTCTTC.

In this sample, this clonotype turned up once. CDR3 coding DNA: TGTGCCAGCATCTTGTACAGGGGGACGGATACGCAGTATTTT. Its protein is CASILYRGTDTQYF. V gene TRBV11-1 combines with J gene TRBJ2-3, with 8 bases that match TRBD1. Trimming cost V 7 bases and J 6 bases; bases outside gene matches: 9. In germline, CDR1 is SGHAT, CDR2 FQDESV (reference sequence). The CDR3 has 14 residues.

As for this clonotype: Without the conserved terminal phenylalanine or tryptophan, this CDR3 likely stems from a read error. V usage is TRBV20-1 and J usage is TRBJ2-3; 8 nucleotides match TRBD2. CDR3 length: 13 residues. Per germline, CDR1 DFQATT and CDR2 SNEGSKA (reference sequence). Trimming removed 3 bases from V and 4 bases from J; junction bases left unmatched: 3. The CDR3 nucleotides are TGCAGTGCTAGCGGGAGGGCCGCAGATACGCAGTATTCT. This codes for CSASGRAADTQYS.

Notes on this clonotype: Mismatch with germline at one junction end may stem from a read error. The rearrangement uses TRBV12-3 or TRBV12-4 and TRBJ1-5; TRBD1 aligns across 7 bases. The CDR3 is made up of 15 amino acids. The CDR3 sequence is CTSSLGTGAYQPKHF. CDR3 nucleotide sequence: TGTACCAGCAGTTTGGGAACAGGGGCCTATCAGCCCAAGCATTTT.

Worth noting for this clonotype: Given the absence of the conserved phenylalanine or tryptophan at the CDR3 end, a read error is likely. V is TRBV11-2 and J is TRBJ1-1, with D tentatively TRBD1 (5 bases). The CDR3 loop spans 15 amino acids. Germline V gene lookup returns CDR1 SGHAT and CDR2 FQNNGV. CDR3 coding DNA: TGTGCCAGTAGCTTAGTGACTGGGGGTGGCACTGAAGCTTTCCTT. Its protein is CASSLVTGGGTEAFL.

This clonotype has only a few counts. This chain links TRBV6-5 with TRBJ1-5; the match to TRBD1 covers 7 bases. The V and J ends lost 4 bases and 6 bases, in that order; junction bases with no gene match: 3. CDR1 and CDR2 from the germline V gene are MNHEY and SVGAGI. The CDR3 length is 13 residues. The CDR3 reads CASSSHRGQPQHF. CDR3 sequence (DNA): TGTGCCAGCAGTTCCCACAGGGGTCAGCCCCAGCATTTT.

In regard to this clonotype: A read error may be the cause here, since a much bigger clone is one base away. In DNA, the CDR3 is TGTGCCAGCAGCTCTATAGGGATTAATGAGCGGTTCTTC. Residues: CASSSIGINERFF. The V gene is TRBV5-4, the J gene TRBJ2-1; D is uncertain. This CDR3 contains 13 residues. CDR1 is SGHNT and CDR2 is YYREEE in the germline V gene (reference sequence). Drawing the rest from reference TRBV5-4 and TRBJ2-1, the complete variable domain is ETGVTQSPTHLIKTRGQQVTLRCSSQSGHNTVSWYQQALGQGPQFIFQYYREEENGRGNFPPRFSGLQFPNYSSELNVNALELDDSALYLCASSSIGINERFFGPGTRLTVL.

On this clonotype: This could be a read error, since a much larger clone is one nucleotide away. This chain links TRBV20-1 with TRBJ1-2; D is unclear. Germline lookup yields CDR1 DFQATT and CDR2 SNEGSKA (reference sequence). The CDR3 runs 13 residues. CDR3 amino acids: CSARDPGTYGYAF. Written as DNA, the CDR3 is TGCAGTGCTAGAGATCCAGGCACCTATGGCTACGCCTTC.

The chain joins TRBV30 to TRBJ2-1, with a weak D call TRBD2 (6 bases). The CDR3 sequence is 13 residues long. CDR1 GTSNPN and CDR2 SVGIG come from the germline V gene (reference sequence). V was clipped by 3 bases and J by 10 bases, with 16 bases between them. CDR3 sequence: CAWSRDSLGEQFF. As DNA, the CDR3 is TGTGCCTGGAGCCGGGACTCCCTCGGGGAGCAGTTCTTC.

Regarding this clonotype: A much bigger clone sits one base away, suggesting this may be a read error. V usage is TRBV29-1 and J usage is TRBJ1-1; D remains ambiguous. Germline CDR1 is SQVTM and CDR2 is ANQGSEA. This CDR3 is built from 13 residues. Trimming cost V 2 bases and J 4 bases, with 11 bases left between them. CDR3: CSVEWGPLTEAFF. CDR3 in DNA: TGCAGCGTTGAATGGGGTCCCCTCACTGAAGCTTTCTTT.

Worth noting for this clonotype: One end of the junction fails to match germline, which may point to a read error. The chain carries TRBV11-2 and TRBJ2-1; weak D call: TRBD2 (6 bases). Germline V gene data show CDR1 as SGHAT and CDR2 as FQNNGV. The CDR3 is made up of 14 amino acids. The CDR3 sequence: CRQLHGGFFNEQFF. The CDR3 DNA is TGCCGGCAGCTCCACGGAGGGTTTTTCAATGAGCAGTTCTTC.

On this clonotype itself: A much larger clone sits a single nucleotide away, making a read error possible. The chain joins TRBV4-1 to TRBJ1-2, with a weak D call TRBD1 (5 bases). V lost 8 bases to trimming and J lost 5 bases, with 24 bases between them. CDR3 length equals 16 residues. Germline loops: CDR1 MGHRA, CDR2 YSYEKL. The CDR3 DNA sequence: TGCGCCAGCTGCCCATCTGGGACCGGGGCCCTTTATGGCTACACCTTC. Translated, it gives CASCPSGTGALYGYTF.

Worth noting for this clonotype: The germline gene is not matched at one end of the junction; a read error may be the cause. This sequence joins TRBV11-2 and TRBJ1-5, with no clear D. The V gene's germline CDR1 is SGHAT and CDR2 FQNNGV. The CDR3 runs to 13 residues. The CDR3 reads CASSSYTNQPQHF. The DNA of the CDR3 is TGTGCAAGCAGCTCCTACACGAATCAGCCCCAGCATTTT.

About this clonotype itself: The junction departs from germline at one end; a sequencing error may be responsible. The rearrangement links TRBV6-5 to TRBJ1-1; no firm D call. CDR1 is MNHEY and CDR2 is SVGAGI in the germline V gene. CDR3 length: 16 residues. CDR3 sequence: CASSYSNSPLYTEALF. The CDR3 bases are TGTGCCAGCAGTTACTCGAATTCCCCTCTGTACACTGAAGCTCTCTTT.

This rearrangement joins TRBV28 to TRBJ1-2; D is ambiguous. This CDR3 has 12 amino acids. With 8 bases removed from V and 7 bases from J, the gap between germline ends came to 14 bases. Per the germline V gene, CDR1 is MDHEN and CDR2 is SYDVKM. The CDR3 loop is CASGSSRRGYTF. The CDR3 nucleotides read TGTGCCAGCGGGAGCAGCCGCCGTGGCTACACCTTC.

In this sample, this clonotype turned up many times. In DNA form, the CDR3 reads TGTGCCAGCAGCTCGACTCTAGCGGGAGGGGCAGATACGCAGTATTTT. Translated: CASSSTLAGGADTQYF. The V call is TRBV11-2, the J call TRBJ2-3, with 12 bases lining up with TRBD2. The CDR3 has 16 residues. The V gene end was trimmed by 4 bases and the J gene end by 4 bases; junction bases not matched to a gene: 6. Germline loops: CDR1 SGHAT, CDR2 FQNNGV.

As concerns this clonotype: This may stem from a read error, because a much larger clone lies one nucleotide away. The chain employs TRBV29-1 and TRBJ1-3, with D perhaps TRBD1 (5 bases). CDR1 SQVTM and CDR2 ANQGSEA come from the germline V gene. The CDR3 runs to 14 residues. This CDR3 reads CSIQVAHSGKTIYF. The DNA for the CDR3 is TGCAGCATACAGGTTGCCCACTCTGGAAAGACCATATATTTT.

The V and J genes are TRBV5-1 and TRBJ2-7; D perhaps matches TRBD2 (5 bases). The CDR3 runs to 17 residues. Germline V gives CDR1 SGHRS, CDR2 YFSETQ. Trimming shortened V by 4 bases and J by 4 bases, and 24 bases separated the two germline ends. The CDR3: CASSRQDSVTGWYEQYF. In nucleotides, the CDR3 is TGCGCCAGCAGCCGACAAGATTCTGTTACGGGGTGGTACGAGCAGTACTTC.

Comments on this clonotype: A read error may explain this, as a much larger clone is one base away. The chain recombines TRBV20-1 with TRBJ2-3; 7 nucleotides align to TRBD2. Germline V gives CDR1 DFQATT, CDR2 SNEGSKA (reference sequence). This CDR3 is 14 amino acids long. The CDR3 DNA is TGCATTGCTGGAGGGCGGGGGAGGACAGATACGCAGTATTTT. Its translation: CIAGGRGRTDTQYF.

This clonotype was seen only a few times. A much larger clonotype is one base distant, so this may be a read error. The chain uses TRBV20-1 and TRBJ1-1; 7 bases match TRBD1. CDR1 DFQATT and CDR2 SNEGSKA come from the germline V gene (reference sequence). The CDR3 spans 13 residues. CDR3 protein: CSTRTPGTVEAFF. The CDR3 DNA reads TGCAGTACTAGAACTCCCGGGACAGTCGAAGCTTTCTTT.

Concerning this clonotype itself: Being one base from a much bigger clone, this may be a read error. The V gene is TRBV20-1, the J gene TRBJ2-7; TRBD1 agrees at 8 bases. This CDR3 spans 14 amino acids. CDR1 and CDR2 (germline): DFQATT, SNEGSKA (reference sequence). The CDR3, as DNA: TGCAATGCTAAGGTCACAGGGGGAATGGGCGAGCAGTACTTC. This codes for CNAKVTGGMGEQYF.

This clonotype was seen many times. This chain connects TRBV29-1 to TRBJ1-2; D call uncertain. Trimming removed 1 base at V and 8 bases at J, with 17 bases between. Germline loops: CDR1 SQVTM, CDR2 ANQGSEA. CDR3 length: 14 amino acids. The CDR3: CSVEVVWRGNGYTF. DNA for the CDR3: TGCAGCGTTGAAGTAGTTTGGCGAGGGAACGGCTACACCTTC.